This TCR beta chain appears in the sequencing data of a study of spatial heterogeneity in lung cancer. Overall study: Combinations of a unique TCR and a UMI were tallied in raw reads, and on average each appeared more than ten times. General study results and limits: The study found ubiquitous expanded tumor TCRs in blood more at resection than follow-up.

Sample time point: sample taken at primary tumor resection. Material for sequencing was whole RNA from tumor, nontumor lung or frozen PBMC, left unsorted. CDR3 length: 15 residues. V lost 2 bases, J lost 1 base, and 11 bases lay in between. Germline CDR1 is SGHNT and CDR2 is YYREEE (reference sequence). A remark on this clonotype: Its antigen is not identified.

Each TCR cDNA molecule carried a unique molecular identifier. TCRdb reanalysed the 5' RACE reads using MiXCR and keeps one entry per CDR3 protein. The repertoire includes about 45,000 distinct CDR3 sequences, approximately 7% of them detected once, and around 43% sits in the top ten. The chain combines TRBV5-4 with TRBJ2-3; D possibly corresponds to TRBD1 (6 bases). This TCR was sampled from a female donor with early-stage non-small cell lung cancer. The specimen was PBMCs, collected at surgery. In DNA form, the CDR3 reads TGTGCCAGCAGCTTAAGGGGGTTTGGCACAGATACGCAGTATTTT. It yields the protein CASSLRGFGTDTQYF.